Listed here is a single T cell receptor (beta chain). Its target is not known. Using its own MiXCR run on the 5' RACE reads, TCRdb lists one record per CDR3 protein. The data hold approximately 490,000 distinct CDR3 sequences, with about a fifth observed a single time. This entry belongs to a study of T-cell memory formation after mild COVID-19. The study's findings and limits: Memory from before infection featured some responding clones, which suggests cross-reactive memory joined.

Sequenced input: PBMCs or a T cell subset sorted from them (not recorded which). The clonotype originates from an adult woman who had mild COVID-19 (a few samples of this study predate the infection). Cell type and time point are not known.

CDR3 sequence reads: CASSPTGWYGYTF. The CDR3 nucleotides read TGTGCCAGCAGCCCCACAGGGTGGTATGGCTACACCTTC. This chain joins TRBV12-3 or TRBV12-4 and TRBJ1-2; a possible D gene is TRBD1 (6 bases). This CDR3 is built from 13 residues. V was pared by 6 bases and J by 5 bases, with 13 bases between.